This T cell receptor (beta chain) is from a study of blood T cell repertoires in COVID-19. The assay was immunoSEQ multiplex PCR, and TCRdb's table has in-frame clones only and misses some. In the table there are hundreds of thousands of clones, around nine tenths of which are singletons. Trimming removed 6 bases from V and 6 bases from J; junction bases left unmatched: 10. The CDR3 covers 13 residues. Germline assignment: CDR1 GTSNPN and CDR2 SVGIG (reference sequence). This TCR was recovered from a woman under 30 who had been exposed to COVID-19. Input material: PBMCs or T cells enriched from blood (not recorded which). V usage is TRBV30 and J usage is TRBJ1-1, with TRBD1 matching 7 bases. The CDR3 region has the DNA TGTGCCTGCAGCCACGGACAGGCGGCTGAAGCTTTCTTT. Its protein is CACSHGQAAEAFF.